This TCR beta chain stems from a study of CD8 T cells in Susac syndrome. The CDR3 loop spans 17 amino acids. With 0 bases clipped from V and 4 bases from J, the junction kept 7 bases outside the gene matches. Germline lookup yields CDR1 LGHNA and CDR2 YNFKEQ. RNA, at about 0.45 to 1 ug, was reverse transcribed with random hexamers. TCRdb processed the immunoSEQ multiplex PCR reads anew with MiXCR; each CDR3 protein has one entry. The sample lists 160,000 or so distinct CDR3 sequences; 95% to 96% were seen once. What was sequenced was CD8+ T cells from PBMCs. The chain has TRBV4-2 and TRBJ2-1; 9 bases agree with TRBD1. The sequence was obtained from a human donor with multiple sclerosis. The CDR3 DNA sequence: TGTGCCAGCAGCCAAGATGGGGGACAGGGTTATTACAATGAGCAGTTCTTC. Protein: CASSQDGGQGYYNEQFF.